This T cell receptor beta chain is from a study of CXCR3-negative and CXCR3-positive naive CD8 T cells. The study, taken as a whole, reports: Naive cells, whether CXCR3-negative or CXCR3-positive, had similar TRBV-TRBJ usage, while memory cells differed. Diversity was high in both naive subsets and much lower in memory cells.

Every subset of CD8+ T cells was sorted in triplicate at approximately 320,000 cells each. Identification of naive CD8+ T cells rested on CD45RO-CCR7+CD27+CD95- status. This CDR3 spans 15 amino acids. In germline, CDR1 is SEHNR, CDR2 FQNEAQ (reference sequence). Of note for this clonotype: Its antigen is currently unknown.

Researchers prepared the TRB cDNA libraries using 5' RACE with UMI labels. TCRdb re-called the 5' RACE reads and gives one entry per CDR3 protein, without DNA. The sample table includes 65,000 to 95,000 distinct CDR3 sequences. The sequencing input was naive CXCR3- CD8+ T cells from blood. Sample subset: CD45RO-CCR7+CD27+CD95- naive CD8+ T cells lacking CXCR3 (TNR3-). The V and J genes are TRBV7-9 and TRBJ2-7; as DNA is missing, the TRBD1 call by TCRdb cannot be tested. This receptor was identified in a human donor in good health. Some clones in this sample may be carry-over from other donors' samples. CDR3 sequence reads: CASSGGGSSVYEQYF.